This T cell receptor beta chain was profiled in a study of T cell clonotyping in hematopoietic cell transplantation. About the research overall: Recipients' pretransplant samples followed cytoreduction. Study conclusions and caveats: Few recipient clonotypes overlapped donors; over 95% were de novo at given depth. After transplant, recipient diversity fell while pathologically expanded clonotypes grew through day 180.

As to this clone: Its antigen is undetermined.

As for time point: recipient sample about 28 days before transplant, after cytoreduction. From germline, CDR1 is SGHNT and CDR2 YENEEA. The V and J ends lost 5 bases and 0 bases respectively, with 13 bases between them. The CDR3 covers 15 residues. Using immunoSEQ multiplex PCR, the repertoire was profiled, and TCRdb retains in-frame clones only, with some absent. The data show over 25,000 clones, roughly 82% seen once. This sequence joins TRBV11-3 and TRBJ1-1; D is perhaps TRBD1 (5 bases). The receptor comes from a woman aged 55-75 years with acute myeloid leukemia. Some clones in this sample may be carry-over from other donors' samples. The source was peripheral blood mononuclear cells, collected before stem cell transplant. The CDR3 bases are TGTGCCAGCAGCAAAGACGGGGCCATGAACACTGAAGCTTTCTTT. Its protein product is CASSKDGAMNTEAFF.